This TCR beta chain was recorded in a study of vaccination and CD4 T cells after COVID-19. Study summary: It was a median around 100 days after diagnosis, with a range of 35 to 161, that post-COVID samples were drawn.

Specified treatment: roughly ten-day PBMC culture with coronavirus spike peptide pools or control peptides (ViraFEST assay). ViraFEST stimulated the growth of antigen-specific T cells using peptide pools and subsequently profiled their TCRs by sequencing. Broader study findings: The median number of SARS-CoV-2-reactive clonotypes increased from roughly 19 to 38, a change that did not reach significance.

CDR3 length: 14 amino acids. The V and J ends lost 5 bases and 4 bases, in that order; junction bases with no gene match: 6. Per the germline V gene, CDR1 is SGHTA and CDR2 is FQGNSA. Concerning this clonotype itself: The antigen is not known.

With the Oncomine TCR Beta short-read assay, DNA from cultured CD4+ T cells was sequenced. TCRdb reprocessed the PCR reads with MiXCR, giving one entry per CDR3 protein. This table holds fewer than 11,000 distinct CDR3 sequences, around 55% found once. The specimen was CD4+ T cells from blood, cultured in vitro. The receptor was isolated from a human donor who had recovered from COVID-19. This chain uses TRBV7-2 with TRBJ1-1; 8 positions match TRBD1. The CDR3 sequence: CASSATGGITEAFF. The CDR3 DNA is TGTGCCAGCAGCGCTACAGGGGGAATCACTGAAGCTTTCTTT.